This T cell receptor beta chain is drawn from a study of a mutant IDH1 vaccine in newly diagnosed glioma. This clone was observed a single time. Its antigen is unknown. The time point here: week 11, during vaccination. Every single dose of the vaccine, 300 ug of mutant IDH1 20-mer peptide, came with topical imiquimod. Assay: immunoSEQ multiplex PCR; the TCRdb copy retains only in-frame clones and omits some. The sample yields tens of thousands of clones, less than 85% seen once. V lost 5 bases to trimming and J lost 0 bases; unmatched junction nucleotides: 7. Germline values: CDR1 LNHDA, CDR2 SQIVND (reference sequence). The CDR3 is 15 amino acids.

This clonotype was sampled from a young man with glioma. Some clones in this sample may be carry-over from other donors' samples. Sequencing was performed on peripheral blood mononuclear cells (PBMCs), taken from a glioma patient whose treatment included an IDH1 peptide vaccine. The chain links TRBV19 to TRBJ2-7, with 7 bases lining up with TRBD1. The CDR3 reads CASSLTGTDSYEQYF. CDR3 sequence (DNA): TGTGCCAGTAGTCTCACCGGGACAGACTCCTACGAGCAGTACTTC.